This TCR beta chain is drawn from a study of control samples from healthy donors and cancer patients. Germline V gene sequence: CDR1 SGHRS, CDR2 YFSETQ. The CDR3 runs 14 residues. Trimming took off 7 bases at V and 2 bases at J, with 14 bases between the two ends. Method: immunoSEQ multiplex PCR; TCRdb's copy keeps in-frame clones and lacks some. The sample comprises over 90,000 clones, roughly 91% of which are singletons, and 15% to 20% rests with the top ten. The genes are TRBV5-1 and TRBJ2-3; D not certain. The source is a man in his 60s with lung cancer. The sequenced material came from PBMCs. The CDR3 here is CASCPGANTDTQYF. The CDR3, as DNA: TGCGCCAGCTGTCCGGGTGCTAACACAGATACGCAGTATTTT.